These T cell receptor beta chains were read from a single sample in a study of T cells in Graves' hyperthyroidism and ophthalmopathy. Each CDR3 protein gets one entry after TCRdb re-called the multiplex PCR reads with MiXCR. The sample lists around 450,000 distinct CDR3 sequences, about a sixth occurring once. Source material: blood. These receptors originate from a woman between 18 and 30 years old with Graves' hyperthyroidism. The CDR3 runs from the conserved cysteine through the conserved F or W. Fields, in order: D gene, CDR3 length, clone size, V gene, J gene, CDR3 DNA, CDR3 protein. D genes are given only for firm matches. Only some rows state a clone size, as once, few, many or a class for expanded clones.

TRBD1	12	few	TRBV12-5	TRBJ2-7	TGTGCTAGTGGGACAGGGTCCCACGAGCAGTACTTC	CASGTGSHEQYF
.	15	few	TRBV9	TRBJ1-5	TGTGCCAGCAGCGTAGATGGGCAGGGAGGACAGCCCCAGCATTTT	CASSVDGQGGQPQHF
.	14	many	TRBV5-1	TRBJ2-5	TGCGCCAGCAGCTTGGGAGCAGCGGGAGAGACCCAGTACTTC	CASSLGAAGETQYF
TRBD2	16	many	TRBV28	TRBJ2-7	TGTGCCAGCAGTTTGGACGGGAGGGCCCCGCCTTACGAGCAGTACTTC	CASSLDGRAPPYEQYF
.	13	few	TRBV4-1	TRBJ1-5	TGCGCCAGCAGCCCCAGGGAAAACCAGCCCCAGCATTTT	CASSPRENQPQHF
.	15	.	TRBV4-2	TRBJ1-2	TGTGCCAGCAGCCAGGCCCGGGGGGGGGTTGGAGGCTACACCTTC	CASSQARGGVGGYTF
.	14	.	TRBV7-2	TRBJ2-7	TGTGCCAGCAGCTTAGAGGGACTCGTCTACGAGCAGTACTTC	CASSLEGLVYEQYF
TRBD1	15	few	TRBV19	TRBJ1-4	TGTGCCAGTAGTATCCAGGTCAGGGGGGCTGAAAAACTGTTTTTT	CASSIQVRGAEKLFF
.	14	many	TRBV6-5	TRBJ1-2	TGTGCCAGCAGTTTCTCACCAGTGCAAGGTGGCTACACCTTC	CASSFSPVQGGYTF
.	16	many	TRBV14	TRBJ2-3	TGTGCCAGCAGCCAAGAAATTGGCGGCAACACAGATACGCAGTATTTT	CASSQEIGGNTDTQYF
TRBD1	15	many	TRBV28	TRBJ1-5	TGTGCCAGCAGCCTTCGGGACAGAACAGATCAGCCCCAGCATTTT	CASSLRDRTDQPQHF
TRBD2	18	once	TRBV7-8	TRBJ2-7	TGTGCCAGCAGCTTAGAACTTGGACTAGCGGGGAGCTCCTACGAGCAGTACTTC	CASSLELGLAGSSYEQYF
TRBD2	16	many	TRBV5-1	TRBJ2-3	TGTGCCAGCAGCCCTGGACTAGCGGCCAGCACAGATACGCAGTATTTT	CASSPGLAASTDTQYF
.	15	.	TRBV18	TRBJ1-1	TGTGCCAGCTCACTACCGAACATACGGGACACTGAAGCTTTCTTT	CASSLPNIRDTEAFF
.	15	many	TRBV27	TRBJ2-1	TGTGCCAGCAGTTTGACAAGAAGCTCCTACAATGAGCAGTTCTTC	CASSLTRSSYNEQFF
TRBD2	13	.	TRBV11-2	TRBJ2-7	TGTGCCAGCAGCTGGACTAGCGAAGACGAGCAGTACTTC	CASSWTSEDEQYF
TRBD1	14	many	TRBV12-3/TRBV12-4	TRBJ1-1	TGTGCCAGCAGGGGAGGGACAGAATTGTCTGAAGCTTTCTTT	CASRGGTELSEAFF
.	15	many	TRBV20-1	TRBJ2-3	TGCAGTGCTAGAGATGAGGGGAGAAGCACAGATACGCAGTATTTT	CSARDEGRSTDTQYF
TRBD1	14	many	TRBV11-2	TRBJ2-7	TGTGCCAGCAGCTCTCGCCCGGGACAGGGCGAGCAGTACTTC	CASSSRPGQGEQYF
.	16	few	TRBV11-2	TRBJ2-5	TGTGCCAGCACCTCCCGCTTGGGGACTGGGCAAGAGACCCAGTACTTC	CASTSRLGTGQETQYF
TRBD1	18	.	TRBV12-3/TRBV12-4	TRBJ1-4	TGTGCCAGCACCCTTTCGACAGGGGGCATCCTTCTGGTTGAAAAACTGTTTTTT	CASTLSTGGILLVEKLFF
TRBD1	14	.	TRBV6-1	TRBJ2-3	TGTGCCGGAGCCTTGGACAGGAACACAGATACGCAGTATTTT	CAGALDRNTDTQYF
TRBD1	12	many	TRBV29-1	TRBJ1-5	TGCAGCGTGGGACAGCCCAATCAGCCCCAGCATTTT	CSVGQPNQPQHF
.	13	many	TRBV3-1	TRBJ1-2	TGTGCCAGCAGCCAAGATCTTAGGGTCGGCTACACCTTC	CASSQDLRVGYTF
TRBD2	15	many	TRBV6-1	TRBJ2-1	TGTGCCAGCAGTCTAACGGGAGGCCCAAGGAGTGAGCAGTTCTTC	CASSLTGGPRSEQFF
.	11	many	TRBV2	TRBJ1-2	TGTGCCAGCAGTGATCATTATGGCTACACCTTC	CASSDHYGYTF
.	15	few	TRBV6-1	TRBJ1-5	TGTGCCAGCAGGAGGACAGCCATTTTCAATCAGCCCCAGCATTTT	CASRRTAIFNQPQHF